One T cell receptor beta chain is described in this entry. Sequencing was performed with immunoSEQ multiplex PCR; in TCRdb, only in-frame clones are kept and a portion is missing. Counted here are around 13,000 clones, just under 95% occurring once; the ten biggest clones make up 7.2%. These data belong to a study of technical replicates of blood from a handful of donors. There are 14 residues in the CDR3. Trimming stripped 4 bases from V and 4 bases from J, with 10 bases between. The germline gives CDR1 SGHAT, CDR2 FQNNGV. The chain recombines TRBV11-2 with TRBJ2-2; D may be TRBD1 (6 bases). This receptor was taken from a human donor in good health. Sequences were obtained from PBMCs. CDR3 protein: CASSSYRVTGELFF. CDR3 bases: TGTGCCAGCAGCTCATACAGGGTCACCGGGGAGCTGTTTTTT.